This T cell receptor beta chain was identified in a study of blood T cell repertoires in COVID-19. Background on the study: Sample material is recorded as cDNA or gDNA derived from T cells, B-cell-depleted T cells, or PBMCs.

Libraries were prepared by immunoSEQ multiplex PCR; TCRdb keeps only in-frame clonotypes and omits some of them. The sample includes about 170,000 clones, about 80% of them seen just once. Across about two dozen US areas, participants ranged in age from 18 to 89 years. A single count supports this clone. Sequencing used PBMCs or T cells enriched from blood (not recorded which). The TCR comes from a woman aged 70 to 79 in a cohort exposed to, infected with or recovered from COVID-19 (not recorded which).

DNA of the CDR3: TGCGCCAGCAGTGAGTCGAGGCAGAACACTGAAGCTTTCTTT. Translating it yields CASSESRQNTEAFF. The chain has TRBV10-1 and TRBJ1-1; D remains unclear. The CDR3 has 14 residues. V lost 0 bases to trimming and J lost 1 base, with 6 bases between them. Germline assignment: CDR1 WNHNN and CDR2 SYGVQD (reference sequence).